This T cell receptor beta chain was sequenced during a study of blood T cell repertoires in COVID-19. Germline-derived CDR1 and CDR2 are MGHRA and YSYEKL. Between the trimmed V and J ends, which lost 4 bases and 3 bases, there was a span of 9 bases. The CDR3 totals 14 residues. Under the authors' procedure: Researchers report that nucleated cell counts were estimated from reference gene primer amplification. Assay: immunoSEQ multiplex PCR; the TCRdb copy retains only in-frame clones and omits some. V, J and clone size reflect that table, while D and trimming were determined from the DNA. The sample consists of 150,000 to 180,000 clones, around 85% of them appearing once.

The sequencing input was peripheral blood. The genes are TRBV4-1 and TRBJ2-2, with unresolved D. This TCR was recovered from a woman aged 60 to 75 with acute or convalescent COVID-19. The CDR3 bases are TGCGCCAGCAGCCGAGGTCTGGACACCGGGGAGCTGTTTTTT. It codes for CASSRGLDTGELFF.